This T cell receptor beta chain appears in the sequencing data of a study of cytomegalovirus exposure and HLA in healthy donors. Study-wide context: Some 85 million unique TCRs, all from HLA-typed donors, were included in an early release of the data. Notes on the study in general: It is likely that the observed cluster of highly shared sequence variants was a sequencing artifact. A later analysis showed TCR association rates differing by HLA locus, peaking at DRB1 and lowest at HLA-C.

With V trimmed by 3 bases and J by 6 bases, 4 bases remained unmatched. This CDR3 is built from 15 residues. CDR1 is SGHRS and CDR2 is YFSETQ in the germline V gene. The PCR used 60 Vbeta and 13 Jbeta primers. The authors' processing: A later analysis counted approximately 80 million unique TCR beta chains, some 10 million shared. TCRdb's table, derived via immunoSEQ multiplex PCR, lists solely in-frame clones and lacks some. The V and J calls and clone size are taken from that table; D and trimming were inferred from the DNA. The table lists about 170,000 clones, roughly 80% of them singletons, with 2% to 3% in the top ten. In the case of this clone: Its antigen is currently unknown.

The chain employs TRBV5-1 and TRBJ1-3, with 12 bases lining up with TRBD1. Sample: PBMCs. The TCR sequence derives from a male donor in good health and CMV-seronegative. The CDR3 here is CASSSEGQGANTIYF. The CDR3 nucleotides are TGCGCCAGCAGCTCGGAGGGACAGGGGGCAAACACCATATATTTT.